The 19 T cell receptor beta chains below come from one sample, sequenced in a study of post-analysis software for immune sequencing data. The study, taken as a whole, reports: Compared with controls, patients had more of five or six TRBV segments, including TRBV5-6, TRBV5-1 and TRBV20-1.

No antigen is known for these receptors. Sequencing libraries made from TCR beta cDNA carried unique molecular identifiers. In TCRdb, the PCR reads were re-called with MiXCR into one record per CDR3 protein. This sample has about 620,000 distinct CDR3 sequences, with roughly two fifths found just once. Sequencing was done on a sample of blood. The receptors here all came from a girl aged 10 to 17 with multiple sclerosis.

Comments on this clonotype: This sequence may be a read error, since a much larger clone differs from it by one base. J is TRBJ2-1 and V is TRBV5-8, with D perhaps TRBD2 (6 bases). V lost 5 bases and J lost 7, with 19 bases in between. The CDR3 length is 15 residues. Germline loops: CDR1 SGHTS, CDR2 YDEGEE. DNA of the CDR3: TGTGCCAGCAGAAAGGTGGCTAGCGAGATAAATGAGCAGTTCTTC. This encodes CASRKVASEINEQFF.

This rearrangement joins TRBV12-3 or TRBV12-4 to TRBJ2-5; 7 positions agree with TRBD1. This CDR3 has 13 residues. Unmatched junction bases numbered 8, after V lost 8 bases and J lost 5 bases. CDR3 nucleotides: TGTGCCAGCTCGATAGGGGGCTTGGAGACCCAGTACTTC. Translated: CASSIGGLETQYF.

This chain connects TRBV6-2 or TRBV6-3 to TRBJ1-5, with D uncertain. This CDR3 is 16 amino acids long. V dropped 5 bases and J dropped 0 bases, with 14 bases sitting between them. In germline, CDR1 is MNHEY, CDR2 SVGEGT. CDR3 sequence (DNA): TGTGCCAGCAGTCAAAACGGACCATATAGCAATCAGCCCCAGCATTTT. This gives the protein CASSQNGPYSNQPQHF.

This clonotype was observed a few times. V usage is TRBV12-3 or TRBV12-4 and J usage is TRBJ2-7; D possibly matches TRBD1 or TRBD2 (5 bases each). This CDR3 region has 16 residues. V lost 6 bases, J lost 7 bases, and 25 bases lay in between. The CDR3 protein is CASSSIGDRHYNEQYF. The CDR3 DNA sequence: TGTGCCAGCAGCTCAATCGGGGACCGACACTACAATGAGCAGTACTTC.

This clonotype was seen more than once but under ten times. The J gene is TRBJ2-5, the V gene TRBV20-1; D remains unclear. Per germline, CDR1 DFQATT and CDR2 SNEGSKA (reference sequence). The CDR3 contains 16 residues. V was trimmed by 0 bases and J by 1 base, leaving 15 bases between them. CDR3 sequence: CSARDYGRGPQETQYF. For the CDR3, the DNA is TGCAGTGCTAGAGATTATGGACGAGGCCCCCAAGAGACCCAGTACTTC.

This clonotype turned up a few times. CDR3 nucleotides: TGTGCGGTAGCGGGGGAAAATGAGCAGTTCTTC. This sequence encodes CAVAGENEQFF. The genes are TRBV7-8 and TRBJ2-1; 9 nucleotides match TRBD2. Germline V gives CDR1 SGHVS, CDR2 FQNEAQ. The CDR3 spans 11 residues. The whole variable domain, remainder taken from reference TRBV7-8 and TRBJ2-1, is GAGVSQSPRYKVAKRGQDVALRCDPISGHVSLFWYQQALGQGPEFLTYFQNEAQLDKSGLPSDRFFAERPEGSVSTLKIQRTQQEDSAVYLCAVAGENEQFFGPGTRLTVL.

The CDR3 coding sequence is TGCAGTGGGGTTCCGGGAGACATGAACACTGAAGCTTTCTTT. Its translation is CSGVPGDMNTEAFF. The chain links TRBV20-1 to TRBJ1-1, with unresolved D. Between the trimmed V and J ends, which lost 7 bases and 0 bases, there was a span of 15 bases. Germline CDR1 is DFQATT and CDR2 is SNEGSKA (reference sequence). CDR3 size: 14 residues.

The rearrangement uses TRBV6-5 and TRBJ2-7, with 10 nucleotides matching TRBD1. CDR3 length: 17 amino acids. Germline CDR1 reads MNHEY; CDR2 reads SVGAGI. V shed 1 base and J 3 bases; nucleotides not matched to a gene: 9. DNA for the CDR3: TGTGCCAGCAGTTACTTTCTTGTCGGGACAGGGGACTACGAGCAGTACTTC. Its translation: CASSYFLVGTGDYEQYF.

The rearrangement links TRBV18 to TRBJ2-7; D gene uncertain. Germline-derived CDR1 and CDR2 are KGHSH and LQKENI. The CDR3 totals 14 residues. V shed 1 base and J shed 3 bases, with 10 bases lying between them. The CDR3 loop reads CASSPQSIGYEQYF. The CDR3 bases are TGTGCCAGCTCACCACAAAGTATCGGCTACGAGCAGTACTTC. Full variable domain (remainder filled in from reference TRBV18 and TRBJ2-7): NAGVMQNPRHLVRRRGQEARLRCSPMKGHSHVYWYRQLPEEGLKFMVYLQKENIIDESGMPKERFSAEFPKEGPSILRIQQVVRGDSAAYFCASSPQSIGYEQYFGPGTRLTVT.

The chain has TRBV29-1 and TRBJ2-3, with TRBD1 identical over 9 bases. The germline CDR1 and CDR2 sequences are SQVTM and ANQGSEA. This CDR3 has 14 amino acids. J gave up 3 bases and V 6 bases, and 7 bases lay outside the gene matches. The CDR3 DNA sequence: TGCAGCGTCGACAGGGGGGCAGCGACAGATACGCAGTATTTT. Amino acid sequence: CSVDRGAATDTQYF.

The genes are TRBV21-1 and TRBJ1-1. TRBV21-1 is deemed a pseudogene. CDR3 length: 15 amino acids. CDR3 bases: TGTGCCAGCAGCAAGGGAGGCACGGCGAGCACTGAAGCTTTCTTT. Translation: CASSKGGTASTEAFF.

This clonotype occurred a few times. DNA for the CDR3: TGTGCCAGCAGCCAAGATAGTCCAGGGCCCCTTCTAGGGCAGTACTTC. This gives the protein CASSQDSPGPLLGQYF. This chain joins TRBV3-1 and TRBJ2-5, with TRBD1 as a possible D gene (5 bases). This CDR3 spans 16 amino acids. V gave up 0 bases and J gave up 11 bases, with 22 bases separating them. The V gene's germline CDR1 is LGHDT and CDR2 YNNKEL (reference sequence).

The V and J genes are TRBV10-3 and TRBJ1-6; D call uncertain. Looked up from germline, CDR1 is ENHRY and CDR2 is SYGVKD. V lost 5 bases, J lost 10 bases, and 12 bases lay in between. The CDR3 has 13 amino acids. For the CDR3, the DNA is TGTGCCATCAGTCCTCCGGTGGGGTCACCCCTCCACTTT. It translates to CAISPPVGSPLHF.

This clonotype was counted between two and nine times. One end of the junction is discordant with germline, which a read error may explain. The CDR3 reads CASSLDSGRTGTQYF. The CDR3 region has the DNA TGTGCCAGCAGCTTGGACAGCGGACGCACAGGTACGCAGTATTTT. The chain carries TRBV5-6 and TRBJ2-3; D is possibly TRBD1 or TRBD2 (5 bases each). The CDR3 contains 15 residues. Germline-derived CDR1 and CDR2 are SGHDT and YYEEEE.

V gene TRBV5-1 combines with J gene TRBJ2-7; a weak D match, TRBD1 (6 bases). Germline V gene data show CDR1 as SGHRS and CDR2 as YFSETQ. Trimming removed 1 base from V and 5 bases from J, with 13 bases in between. This CDR3 comprises 14 residues. CDR3 DNA: TGCGCCAGCAGCTTGTGGCAGGGGAAAGACGAGCAGTACTTC. Translation gives CASSLWQGKDEQYF.

The chain employs TRBV29-1 and TRBJ1-2; possibly TRBD1 for D (5 bases). Deletions cut 4 bases from V and 7 bases from J, with 19 bases between. CDR3 length equals 14 residues. Per the germline V gene, CDR1 is SQVTM and CDR2 is ANQGSEA. The CDR3 DNA reads TGCAGCGTTGGGGGGACTCCGGACGTGGGTGGCTACACCTTC. Protein product: CSVGGTPDVGGYTF. The full variable domain, rest sourced from reference TRBV29-1 and TRBJ1-2, is SAVISQKPSRDICQRGTSLTIQCQVDSQVTMMFWYRQQPGQSLTLIATANQGSEATYESGFVIDKFPISRPNLTFSTLTVSNMSPEDSSIYLCSVGGTPDVGGYTFGSGTRLTVV.

This rearrangement joins TRBV5-1 to TRBJ1-2; D is ambiguous. CDR1 SGHRS and CDR2 YFSETQ come from the germline V gene. The V end lost 0 bases, the J end lost 8 bases, and 8 bases lay between the germline ends. The CDR3 loop spans 12 amino acids. The CDR3 spells CASSLEGWGYTF. The CDR3 bases are TGCGCCAGCAGCTTGGAGGGTTGGGGCTACACCTTC.

The V and J genes are TRBV29-1 and TRBJ2-5; 10 bases align to TRBD2. Trimming at V came to 5 bases and at J to 5 bases, leaving 8 bases not matched to a gene. This CDR3 comprises 14 residues. CDR1 is SQVTM, CDR2 ANQGSEA, per germline. The CDR3 region has the DNA TGCAGCGTTCCCGCTAGCGGGAGAGGGGAGACCCAGTACTTC. It is translated as CSVPASGRGETQYF.

The chain employs TRBV10-2 and TRBJ2-4; 10 positions match TRBD1. Germline V gene data show CDR1 as WSHSY and CDR2 as SAAADI. This CDR3 comprises 16 residues. The ends lost 8 bases at V and 0 bases at J; junction bases unmatched: 7. The CDR3 sequence: CASGPWTGGAKNIQYF. As DNA, the CDR3 is TGCGCCAGCGGTCCGTGGACAGGGGGAGCCAAAAACATTCAGTACTTC.